These 17 T cell receptor beta chains came from one sample sequenced in a study of blood T cell repertoires in COVID-19. Method: immunoSEQ multiplex PCR; TCRdb's copy keeps in-frame clones and lacks some. The table includes 170,000 or so clones, about 86% detected once. Sample: peripheral blood. Receptors originate from a man aged 50 to 60 with active or convalescent COVID-19.

The chain joins TRBV11-2 to TRBJ2-3, with 8 bases that match TRBD2. With V trimmed by 2 bases and J by 6 bases, 10 bases remained unmatched. Germline CDR1 and CDR2: SGHAT and FQNNGV. There are 16 residues in the CDR3. The chain's CDR3 is CASSLLGGRMADTQYF. In nucleotides, the CDR3 is TGTGCCAGCAGCTTACTGGGCGGGAGGATGGCCGATACGCAGTATTTT.

The chain uses TRBV5-4 and TRBJ1-6, with 7 bases identical to TRBD1. V shed 0 bases and J 9 bases; nucleotides not matched to a gene: 3. Germline loops: CDR1 SGHNT, CDR2 YYREEE (reference sequence). CDR3 length: 14 amino acids. The CDR3, as DNA: TGTGCCAGCAGCTTGGAGGGACAGCTTTCACCCCTCCACTTT. This translates into CASSLEGQLSPLHF.

J is TRBJ2-7 and V is TRBV29-1, with D possibly being TRBD1 (5 bases). Germline values: CDR1 SQVTM, CDR2 ANQGSEA. Trimming stripped 2 bases from V and 4 bases from J, with 6 bases between. The CDR3 is made up of 11 amino acids. This chain's CDR3 is CSVEKGYEQYF. DNA of the CDR3: TGCAGCGTTGAAAAGGGGTACGAGCAGTACTTC.

This clone was seen only once. The chain carries TRBV9 and TRBJ1-3, with D maybe TRBD1 (5 bases). The germline V and J ends were trimmed by 0 bases and 4 bases, with 11 bases remaining between them. This CDR3 has 15 residues. From germline, CDR1 is SGDLS and CDR2 YYNGEE. Here the CDR3 DNA reads TGTGCCAGCAGCGTAGGGGGCGCGTCGGGAAACACCATATATTTT. Protein: CASSVGGASGNTIYF.

V gene TRBV6-6 combines with J gene TRBJ2-7; TRBD2 is a possible D gene (6 bases). This CDR3 comprises 12 residues. Trimming took 8 bases from V and 2 from J, leaving 10 bases between them. Germline assignment: CDR1 MNHNY and CDR2 SVGAGI (reference sequence). DNA for the CDR3: TGTGCCAGCGCGCGGGGAGCCTACGAGCAGTACTTC. It yields the protein CASARGAYEQYF.

The chain joins TRBV7-2 to TRBJ2-5; TRBD2 matches at 7 bases. The CDR3 is made up of 16 amino acids. The junction had 7 bases not matched to a gene; V was cut back by 1 base and J by 2 bases. The V gene's germline CDR1 is SGHTA and CDR2 FQGNSA. The CDR3 region has the DNA TGTGCCAGCAGCTTAGGATCGGGCGGGGGACAAGAGACCCAGTACTTC. Protein product: CASSLGSGGGQETQYF. Full variable domain (rest looked up from reference TRBV7-2 and TRBJ2-5): GAGVSQSPSNKVTEKGKDVELRCDPISGHTALYWYRQSLGQGLEFLIYFQGNSAPDKSGLPSDRFSAERTGGSVSTLTIQRTQQEDSAVYLCASSLGSGGGQETQYFGPGTRLLVL.

The rearrangement joins TRBV7-2 to TRBJ2-1; D is perhaps TRBD2 (5 bases). CDR3 size: 10 residues. Germline CDR1 reads SGHTA; CDR2 reads FQGNSA. Trimming cost V 5 bases and J 13 bases, with 9 bases left between them. CDR3 sequence (DNA): TGTGCCAGCAGCAAAGGAGGACAGTTCTTC. It encodes CASSKGGQFF.

The genes are TRBV4-1 and TRBJ2-7; 10 nucleotides agree with TRBD1. The germline V gene has CDR1 MGHRA and CDR2 YSYEKL. V lost 3 bases, J lost 5 bases, and 10 bases stayed unmatched. The CDR3 totals 16 residues. CDR3 nucleotides: TGCGCCAGCAGCCAGGAACCGGGACAGGGGTACAACGAGCAGTACTTC. Translating it yields CASSQEPGQGYNEQYF.

The chain uses TRBV7-9 and TRBJ2-3, with D unclear. The CDR3 is made up of 12 amino acids. Trimming shortened V by 3 bases and J by 4 bases, and 5 bases separated the two germline ends. CDR1 is SEHNR and CDR2 is FQNEAQ in the germline V gene (reference sequence). The CDR3 is CASSFSSDTQYF. DNA of the CDR3: TGTGCCAGCAGCTTTTCCTCAGATACGCAGTATTTT. Filled out from reference TRBV7-9 and TRBJ2-3, the complete variable domain reads DTGVSQNPRHKITKRGQNVTFRCDPISEHNRLYWYRQTLGQGPEFLTYFQNEAQLEKSRLLSDRFSAERPKGSFSTLEIQRTEQGDSAMYLCASSFSSDTQYFGPGTRLTVL.

The chain links TRBV28 to TRBJ1-5, with D perhaps TRBD1 (5 bases). The germline V gene has CDR1 MDHEN and CDR2 SYDVKM. The CDR3 runs 15 residues. Trimming shortened V by 3 bases and J by 3 bases, and 12 bases separated the two germline ends. This CDR3 is CASSFPQGYNQPQHF. For the CDR3, the DNA is TGTGCCAGCAGTTTTCCCCAGGGCTACAATCAGCCCCAGCATTTT.

This sequence joins TRBV6-5 and TRBJ2-7, with D possibly matching TRBD1 (5 bases). V was trimmed by 7 bases and J by 4 bases, leaving 14 bases between them. The CDR3 runs to 13 residues. CDR1 is MNHEY and CDR2 is SVGAGI in the germline V gene. The CDR3 region is CASTIVDIYEQYF. CDR3 coding DNA: TGTGCCAGCACCATCGTGGACATATACGAGCAGTACTTC.

V gene TRBV4-3 combines with J gene TRBJ1-2; no clear D gene. CDR1 LGHNA and CDR2 YSLEER come from the germline V gene. This CDR3 has 14 amino acids. V dropped 0 bases and J dropped 2 bases, with 7 bases sitting between them. The CDR3 nucleotides read TGCGCCAGCAGCCAAGATGCCAGAAACTATGGCTACACCTTC. This translates into CASSQDARNYGYTF.

A remark on this clone: Other nucleotide sequences in the sample specify the same CDR3. This CDR3 reads CASSHIPYEQYF. The DNA of the CDR3 is TGTGCCAGCAGCCACATCCCCTACGAGCAGTACTTC. The J gene is TRBJ2-7, the V gene TRBV3-1 (or the pseudogene TRBV3-2); unclear D gene. The CDR3 length is 12 residues. Trimming pared 3 bases from V and 2 bases from J, leaving 5 bases between. Germline V gene lookup returns CDR1 LGHDT and CDR2 YNNKEL (reference sequence).

This rearrangement joins TRBV7-9 to TRBJ2-3; 10 positions match TRBD2. Germline lookup yields CDR1 SEHNR and CDR2 FQNEAQ (reference sequence). The CDR3 runs 17 residues. V shed 1 base and J 0 bases; nucleotides not matched to a gene: 4. Here the CDR3 DNA reads TGTGCCAGCAGCTTAGAAAGCGGGGGGGCGAGCACAGATACGCAGTATTTT. Its protein is CASSLESGGASTDTQYF.

The rearrangement links TRBV25-1 to TRBJ2-3; TRBD1 is a possible D gene (7 bases). This CDR3 region has 18 residues. Trimming removed 2 bases from V and 2 bases from J, with 20 bases in between. Germline CDR1 is MGHDK and CDR2 is SYGVNS. CDR3 sequence reads: CASSEGGGGAFHTDTQYF. The CDR3 nucleotides are TGTGCCAGCAGTGAAGGAGGAGGGGGCGCGTTTCACACAGATACGCAGTATTTT.

This chain connects TRBV6-5 to TRBJ2-1; D not resolved. Trimming stripped 8 bases from V and 0 bases from J, with 8 bases between. Germline CDR1 MNHEY, CDR2 SVGAGI. The CDR3 has 13 residues. The DNA for the CDR3 is TGTGCCAGCGGCAGATTCTCCTACAATGAGCAGTTCTTC. Encoded protein: CASGRFSYNEQFF.

The V gene is TRBV18, the J gene TRBJ1-1, with 7 bases that match TRBD1. This CDR3 is 14 amino acids long. CDR1 is KGHSH and CDR2 is LQKENI in the germline V gene. V lost 3 bases and J lost 1; bases outside the gene matches: 2. The CDR3 DNA follows: TGTGCCAGCTCACCTGACAGGGAGAACACTGAAGCTTTCTTT. It translates to CASSPDRENTEAFF.